This T cell receptor (beta chain) stems from a study of cytomegalovirus exposure and HLA in healthy donors. PCR used 60 Vbeta primers and 13 Jbeta primers. TCRdb keeps only in-frame clones here, not all; method: immunoSEQ multiplex PCR. The sample lists over 150,000 clones, less than 85% occurring once. Donors consisted of healthy bone marrow donors. Germline lookup yields CDR1 WNHNN and CDR2 SYGVQD (reference sequence). The CDR3 totals 13 residues. The specimen was PBMCs. This sequence originates from a man aged 35 to 55 in good health and CMV-seronegative. The rearrangement uses TRBV10-1 and TRBJ2-5; D uncertain. The DNA end is a closer match to TRBJ2-7, so the J assignment may be wrong. The CDR3 nucleotides are TGCGCCAGCAGTGAGGGGGTCGACTACGAGCAGTACTTC. This encodes CASSEGVDYEQYF.